These T cell receptor beta chains were read from a single sample in a study of T cells in Graves' hyperthyroidism and ophthalmopathy. TCRdb redid the calling of the multiplex PCR reads with MiXCR, one entry per CDR3 protein. The data hold 380,000 or so distinct CDR3 sequences, with less than 15% observed a single time. The sequencing sample was made of blood. These receptors were obtained from a man aged 25 to 40 with Graves' hyperthyroidism that later progressed to Graves' ophthalmopathy. Each CDR3 is given with its conserved first and last residue. The D gene is left open where the match is weak. Some rows have no size entry. The others give once, few or many, or a class for an expanded clone.

>TRBV13|TRBJ2-7|.|few
TGTGCCAGCAGCTCTCCGGGACTTTCGGGCGAGCAGTACTTC
CASSSPGLSGEQYF
>TRBV10-3|TRBJ1-6|.|many
TGTGCCATCAGGAGTGCGTCCAGTTCTAATTCACCCCTCCACTTT
CAIRSASSSNSPLHF
>TRBV30|TRBJ1-6|.|few
TGTGCCTGGAGCGAGCCCAATTCACCCCTCCACTTT
CAWSEPNSPLHF
>TRBV5-1|TRBJ2-1|.|few
TGCGCCAGCAGGTCCACAGGTACTGAGCAGTTCTTC
CASRSTGTEQFF
>TRBV9|TRBJ1-2|.|.
TGTGCCAGCAGCCCGATCCTTAACTATGGCTACACCTTC
CASSPILNYGYTF
>TRBV24-1|TRBJ2-1|.|.
TGTGCCACCAGTGATTTAGCTAGCCGAAACTGCAATGAGCAGTTCTTC
CATSDLASRNCNEQFF
>TRBV12-3/TRBV12-4|TRBJ2-5|.|.
TGTGCCAGCAGGGTGGGGGGAATTAAGGAAGAGACCCAGTACTTC
CASRVGGIKEETQYF
>TRBV5-6|TRBJ1-5|TRBD1|.
TGTGCCAGCAGCTCGTTCATAACAGGGGGCCATCAGCCCCAGCATTTT
CASSSFITGGHQPQHF
>TRBV7-9|TRBJ2-7|TRBD1|many
TGTGCCAGCAGCTTAGGACAGGGGGTAACCTACGAGCAGTACTTC
CASSLGQGVTYEQYF
>TRBV28|TRBJ1-6|TRBD1|many
TGTGCCAGCAGTTTGGGGCGGACAGGGGGGTCACCCCTCCACTTT
CASSLGRTGGSPLHF